A single sample is the source of the 21 T cell receptor beta chains below, sequenced in a study of blood T cell repertoires in COVID-19. Produced via immunoSEQ multiplex PCR; TCRdb's table is partial and in-frame only. The sample lists roughly 50,000 clones; around 84% were seen once. Sequenced input: peripheral blood. Source of these receptors: a man aged 45-65 years with acute or convalescent COVID-19.

The chain uses TRBV7-8 and TRBJ1-5; D unclear. CDR1 is SGHVS and CDR2 is FQNEAQ in the germline V gene. Deletions cut 5 bases from V and 2 bases from J, with 22 bases between. CDR3 length equals 18 residues. CDR3 amino acids: CASSGSGIQRFGNQPQHF. CDR3 nucleotide sequence: TGTGCCAGCAGCGGATCCGGGATACAGAGATTTGGCAATCAGCCCCAGCATTTT.

The chain recombines TRBV19 with TRBJ1-2; TRBD1 matches 8 bases. The CDR3 sequence is 15 residues long. V shed 6 bases and J 6 bases; nucleotides not matched to a gene: 12. Germline V CDR1 and CDR2: LNHDA, SQIVND (reference sequence). CDR3 protein: CASSFDRGNINGYTF. The CDR3 DNA sequence: TGTGCCAGTAGCTTTGACAGGGGAAATATCAATGGCTACACCTTC. The entire variable domain, with the rest obtained from reference TRBV19 and TRBJ1-2, is as follows: DGGITQSPKYLFRKEGQNVTLSCEQNLNHDAMYWYRQDPGQGLRLIYYSQIVNDFQKGDIAEGYSVSREKKESFPLTVTSAQKNPTAFYLCASSFDRGNINGYTFGSGTRLTVV.

The chain employs TRBV7-3 and TRBJ1-1, with 12 bases matching TRBD1. Germline-derived CDR1 and CDR2 are SGHTA and FQGTGA. The V gene end was trimmed by 6 bases and the J gene end by 1 base; junction bases not matched to a gene: 12. The CDR3 extends over 18 amino acids. The DNA for the CDR3 is TGTGCCAGCAGTCCGTCGGGACAGGGGGCTGATTGGAACACTGAAGCTTTCTTT. Encoded protein: CASSPSGQGADWNTEAFF. Combining the CDR3 with reference TRBV7-3 and TRBJ1-1 gives the whole variable domain GAGVSQTPSNKVTEKGKYVELRCDPISGHTALYWYRQSLGQGPEFLIYFQGTGAADDSGLPNDRFFAVRPEGSVSTLKIQRTERGDSAVYLCASSPSGQGADWNTEAFFGQGTRLTVV.

CDR3 nucleotides: TGTGCCACCAGCGAACAGACAGGGTGGGGGACAGATACGCAGTATTTT. Amino acid sequence: CATSEQTGWGTDTQYF. The rearrangement uses TRBV24-1 and TRBJ2-3, with 7 bases fitting TRBD1. The CDR3 contains 16 residues. Germline values: CDR1 KGHDR, CDR2 SFDVKD. Unmatched junction bases numbered 12, after V lost 7 bases and J lost 3 bases.

The chain has TRBV9 and TRBJ2-7; 9 bases line up with TRBD1. Germline V lookup: CDR1 SGDLS, CDR2 YYNGEE. V dropped 0 bases and J dropped 6; count of bases not matched to a gene: 1. This CDR3 comprises 13 residues. CDR3 in amino acids: CASSVGQGVEQYF. CDR3 sequence (DNA): TGTGCCAGCAGCGTAGGACAGGGGGTCGAGCAGTACTTC.

This chain links TRBV5-8 with TRBJ2-5; 7 bases line up with TRBD1. This CDR3 region has 16 residues. The germline V gene has CDR1 SGHTS and CDR2 YDEGEE. V trimming: 0 bases; J trimming: 1 base; junction bases outside the gene matches: 6. CDR3 DNA sequence: TGTGCCAGCAGCTTGGTCCCTCGACAGGGCCAAGAGACCCAGTACTTC. This translates into CASSLVPRQGQETQYF.

V and J are TRBV10-3 and TRBJ2-1, with 8 positions matching TRBD1. The CDR3 sequence is 15 residues long. V gave up 8 bases and J gave up 6 bases; unmatched junction bases: 12. Germline V gene lookup returns CDR1 ENHRY and CDR2 SYGVKD. Written as DNA, the CDR3 is TGTGCCATCCTAGGACAGGGAGTAAGGGGCAATGAGCAGTTCTTC. It translates to CAILGQGVRGNEQFF.

V usage is TRBV28 and J usage is TRBJ1-4; tentatively, D is TRBD1 (5 bases). The CDR3 sequence is 16 residues long. CDR1 MDHEN and CDR2 SYDVKM come from the germline V gene. Trimming shortened V by 8 bases and J by 3 bases, and 19 bases separated the two germline ends. The CDR3 sequence: CASVSGAGLSNEKLFF. The CDR3 DNA reads as TGTGCCAGCGTTTCAGGTGCAGGGCTTTCTAATGAAAAACTGTTTTTT. Filled out from reference TRBV28 and TRBJ1-4, the complete variable domain reads DVKVTQSSRYLVKRTGEKVFLECVQDMDHENMFWYRQDPGLGLRLIYFSYDVKMKEKGDIPEGYSVSREKKERFSLILESASTNQTSMYLCASVSGAGLSNEKLFFGSGTQLSVL.

The chain uses TRBV29-1 and TRBJ2-7; 8 bases match TRBD1. Trimming took 1 base from V and 3 from J; bases not matched to a gene: 11. Germline CDR1 SQVTM, CDR2 ANQGSEA. There are 16 residues in the CDR3. CDR3: CSVEVGIQGVVYEQYF. CDR3 sequence (DNA): TGCAGCGTTGAAGTTGGGATACAGGGGGTAGTCTACGAGCAGTACTTC.

The chain links TRBV7-9 to TRBJ1-4; possibly TRBD1 for D (6 bases). Germline loops: CDR1 SEHNR, CDR2 FQNEAQ (reference sequence). CDR3 length: 16 residues. V was clipped by 5 bases and J by 8 bases, with 21 bases between them. The CDR3 nucleotides are TGTGCCAGCAGCCCCACCAAAGGACAGTTGGACGAAAAACTGTTTTTT. Translation: CASSPTKGQLDEKLFF.

This chain connects TRBV7-8 to TRBJ1-5; possible D gene TRBD1, 6 bases. Germline V lookup: CDR1 SGHVS, CDR2 FQNEAQ. Trimming shortened V by 2 bases and J by 2 bases, and 10 bases separated the two germline ends. The CDR3 totals 15 residues. The CDR3 here is CASSLWGPGNQPQHF. The CDR3 region has the DNA TGTGCCAGCAGCTTATGGGGGCCGGGCAATCAGCCCCAGCATTTT. The full variable domain, completed using reference TRBV7-8 and TRBJ1-5, is GAGVSQSPRYKVAKRGQDVALRCDPISGHVSLFWYQQALGQGPEFLTYFQNEAQLDKSGLPSDRFFAERPEGSVSTLKIQRTQQEDSAVYLCASSLWGPGNQPQHFGDGTRLSIL.

CDR3 sequence (DNA): TGCGCCAGCAGCCACGGGTTTCCCACTGAAGCTTTCTTT. Its protein is CASSHGFPTEAFF. The chain links TRBV4-1 to TRBJ1-1; D gene uncertain. CDR1 is MGHRA and CDR2 is YSYEKL in the germline V gene. Trimming cost V 3 bases and J 4 bases, with 9 bases left between them. The CDR3 length is 13 residues.

V is TRBV10-2 and J is TRBJ1-6; TRBD1 might be the D (5 bases). Germline V gene data show CDR1 as WSHSY and CDR2 as SAAADI. The germline V and J ends were trimmed by 4 bases and 9 bases, with 13 bases remaining between them. The CDR3 is made up of 14 amino acids. DNA for the CDR3: TGCGCCAGCAGTGCGGTCAGGGTCTCTTCACCCCTCCACTTT. Amino acid sequence: CASSAVRVSSPLHF.

V usage is TRBV7-2 and J usage is TRBJ2-1; D is undetermined. CDR1 is SGHTA and CDR2 is FQGNSA in the germline V gene. The V and J ends lost 1 base and 0 bases respectively, with 4 bases between them. The CDR3 runs to 14 residues. CDR3 amino acids: CASSLGSSYNEQFF. CDR3 coding DNA: TGTGCCAGCAGCTTAGGTAGCTCCTACAATGAGCAGTTCTTC.

The rearrangement links TRBV18 to TRBJ1-5, with 7 bases aligning to TRBD1. V was clipped by 4 bases and J by 4 bases; unmatched bases: 4. Germline CDR1 reads KGHSH; CDR2 reads LQKENI. CDR3 length: 14 residues. Here the CDR3 DNA reads TGTGCCAGCTCACAGGGACAGCAAAATCAGCCCCAGCATTTT. This gives the protein CASSQGQQNQPQHF. The variable domain in full, with the rest retrieved from reference TRBV18 and TRBJ1-5, is NAGVMQNPRHLVRRRGQEARLRCSPMKGHSHVYWYRQLPEEGLKFMVYLQKENIIDESGMPKERFSAEFPKEGPSILRIQQVVRGDSAAYFCASSQGQQNQPQHFGDGTRLSIL.

The rearrangement uses TRBV7-8 and TRBJ2-5; tentatively, D is TRBD2 (6 bases). CDR1 and CDR2 from the germline V gene are SGHVS and FQNEAQ. V was pared by 4 bases and J by 2 bases, with 11 bases between. The CDR3 runs 14 residues. CDR3 in amino acids: CASSSSSGQETQYF. The DNA of the CDR3 is TGTGCCAGCAGCTCGAGTAGCGGTCAAGAGACCCAGTACTTC.

Of note for this clone: Additional DNA sequences in this sample encode the identical CDR3. V usage is TRBV6-4 and J usage is TRBJ2-1; 7 nucleotides align to TRBD2. The CDR3 runs to 15 residues. Per germline, CDR1 MRHNA and CDR2 SNTAGT. V was clipped by 0 bases and J by 1 base; unmatched bases: 0. The CDR3 region is CASSDSSGSYNEQFF. The CDR3 DNA is TGTGCCAGCAGTGACTCTAGCGGGTCCTACAATGAGCAGTTCTTC.

The chain is built from TRBV7-9 and TRBJ1-1, with 8 bases identical to TRBD1. CDR1 is SEHNR, CDR2 FQNEAQ, per germline (reference sequence). Trimming at V came to 3 bases and at J to 6 bases, leaving 6 bases not matched to a gene. This CDR3 has 14 amino acids. Here the CDR3 DNA reads TGTGCCAGCAGCTTGGACAGGGTTAAGTCTGAAGCTTTCTTT. It codes for CASSLDRVKSEAFF.

The chain combines TRBV29-1 with TRBJ1-1; D is possibly TRBD1 (6 bases). The CDR3 is made up of 13 amino acids. The germline CDR1 and CDR2 sequences are SQVTM and ANQGSEA. V was trimmed by 5 bases and J by 1 base, leaving 11 bases between them. The DNA of the CDR3 is TGCAGCGTTCACAGGGAAGGGAACACTGAAGCTTTCTTT. Protein sequence: CSVHREGNTEAFF. The full variable domain, completed using reference TRBV29-1 and TRBJ1-1, is SAVISQKPSRDICQRGTSLTIQCQVDSQVTMMFWYRQQPGQSLTLIATANQGSEATYESGFVIDKFPISRPNLTFSTLTVSNMSPEDSSIYLCSVHREGNTEAFFGQGTRLTVV.

The chain uses TRBV4-1 and TRBJ2-3, with 9 bases identical to TRBD1. J gave up 5 bases and V 5 bases, and 11 bases lay outside the gene matches. Germline V gene data show CDR1 as MGHRA and CDR2 as YSYEKL. This CDR3 is built from 16 residues. CDR3 amino acids: CASSLAPGQGRDTQYF. The CDR3 DNA sequence: TGCGCCAGCAGCTTGGCCCCGGGACAGGGTCGAGATACGCAGTATTTT.

The rearrangement links TRBV27 to TRBJ1-1; D is uncertain. Germline V gene sequence: CDR1 MNHEY, CDR2 SMNVEV (reference sequence). The CDR3 sequence is 13 residues long. Trimming pared 2 bases from V and 5 bases from J, leaving 9 bases between. The CDR3 DNA reads TGTGCCAGCAGTTTAACGGGGAGGACTGAAGCTTTCTTT. This codes for CASSLTGRTEAFF.